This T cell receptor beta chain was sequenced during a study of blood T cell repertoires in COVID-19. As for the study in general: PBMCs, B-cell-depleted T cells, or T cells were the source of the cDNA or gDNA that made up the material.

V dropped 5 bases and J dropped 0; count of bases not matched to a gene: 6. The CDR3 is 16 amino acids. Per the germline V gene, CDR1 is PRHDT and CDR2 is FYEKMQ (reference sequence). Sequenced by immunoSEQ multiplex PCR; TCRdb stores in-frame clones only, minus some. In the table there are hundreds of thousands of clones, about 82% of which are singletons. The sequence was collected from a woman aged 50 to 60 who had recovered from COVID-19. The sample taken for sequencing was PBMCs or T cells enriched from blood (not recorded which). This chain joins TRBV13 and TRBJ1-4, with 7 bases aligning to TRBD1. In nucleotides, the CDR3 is TGTGCCAGCAGCAGAGGACAGGCTGCAACTAATGAAAAACTGTTTTTT. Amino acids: CASSRGQAATNEKLFF.